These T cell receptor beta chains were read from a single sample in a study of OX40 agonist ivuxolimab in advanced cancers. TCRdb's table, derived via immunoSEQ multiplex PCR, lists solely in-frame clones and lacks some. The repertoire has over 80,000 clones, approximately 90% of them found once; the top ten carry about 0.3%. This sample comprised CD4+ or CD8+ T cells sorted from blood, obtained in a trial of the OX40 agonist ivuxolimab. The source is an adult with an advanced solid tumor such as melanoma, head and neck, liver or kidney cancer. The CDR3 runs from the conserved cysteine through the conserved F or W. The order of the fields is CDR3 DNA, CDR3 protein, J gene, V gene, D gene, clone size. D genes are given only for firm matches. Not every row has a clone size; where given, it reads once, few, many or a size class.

TGTGCCAGCAGCACCGGGACCTCTGGGGCCAACGTCCTGACTTTC	CASSTGTSGANVLTF	TRBJ2-6	TRBV11-1	-	-
TGTGCCAGTAGTATGCGCAATCAGCCCCAGCATTTT	CASSMRNQPQHF	TRBJ1-5	TRBV19	-	-
TGTGCCAGCAGCTCCCGACAGGGTTTAGAAAAACTGTTTTTT	CASSSRQGLEKLFF	TRBJ1-4	TRBV7-8	TRBD1	-
TGTGCCAGCAGTTTAGAAACCGGGACAGGGGCTGTGCAGTACTTC	CASSLETGTGAVQYF	TRBJ2-7	TRBV7-2	TRBD1	once
TGTGCCAGCAGTTTCCAGGGAGGGAGAACAGATACGCAGTATTTT	CASSFQGGRTDTQYF	TRBJ2-3	TRBV6-5	TRBD2	-
TGTGCCAGCAGCTCAGGGGGAGCCACAGATACGCAGTATTTT	CASSSGGATDTQYF	TRBJ2-3	TRBV7-9	TRBD1	-
TGCGCCAGCAGCTGGGATCACACAACCGGGGAGCTGTTTTTT	CASSWDHTTGELFF	TRBJ2-2	TRBV5-1	-	once
TGTGCCAGCAGTTACATCCAGGGCCCCAATCAGCCCCAGCATTTT	CASSYIQGPNQPQHF	TRBJ1-5	TRBV6-9	-	-
TGTGCCAGCAGCGCGAGACTAGCGGGAGCCCTAGATACGCAGTATTTT	CASSARLAGALDTQYF	TRBJ2-3	TRBV9	TRBD2	-
TGTGCCAGCAGCGTAGTCCCCTTAGCGGGAGGGGGAGAGACCCAGTACTTC	CASSVVPLAGGGETQYF	TRBJ2-5	TRBV9	TRBD2	-
TGTGCCAGCTCACCGATGACAGGGGGGTTGAACATTCAGTACTTC	CASSPMTGGLNIQYF	TRBJ2-4	TRBV18	TRBD1	-
TGTGCCAGCAGCTTAAGCTCAGGGACTAACTATGGCTACACCTTC	CASSLSSGTNYGYTF	TRBJ1-2	TRBV7-3	-	-
TGCGCCAGCAGTGAGCCGGGACAGGGAAACGAAAAACTGTTTTTT	CASSEPGQGNEKLFF	TRBJ1-4	TRBV10-2	TRBD1	-
TGTGCCAGCAGCTTAGTTGGGGGGTCGAACACTGAAGCTTTCTTT	CASSLVGGSNTEAFF	TRBJ1-1	TRBV7-2	-	-
TGTGCCAGCAGTTTATCGGCAGGGACTAATGAAAAACTGTTTTTT	CASSLSAGTNEKLFF	TRBJ1-4	TRBV28	-	-
TGTGCCAGCAGCTCGGAGCCGGGATTTGGAATGGTCATTCAGTACTTC	CASSSEPGFGMVIQYF	TRBJ2-4	TRBV5-6	-	-
TGTGCCAGCAACCTAGGGGTTGGGACAGGGCGGGACACTGAAGCTTTCTTT	CASNLGVGTGRDTEAFF	TRBJ1-1	TRBV28	TRBD1	once
TGTGCCAGCTCACCGGGACAGCAAAATCAGCCCCAGCATTTT	CASSPGQQNQPQHF	TRBJ1-5	TRBV18	TRBD1	-
TGTGCCAGTAGTAGGCAGGCCCGCCTTGGGGCCAACGTCCTGACTTTC	CASSRQARLGANVLTF	TRBJ2-6	TRBV19	-	-
TGTGCCAGCAGCTTAGAACAGTACACAGATACGCAGTATTTT	CASSLEQYTDTQYF	TRBJ2-3	TRBV7-9	-	-
TGTGCCAGCAGCTCCCAACAGGGATCCTACGAGCAGTACTTC	CASSSQQGSYEQYF	TRBJ2-7	TRBV5-4	-	once
TGTGCCAGCAGGGCGGGGGCAGGTGAGCAGTTCTTC	CASRAGAGEQFF	TRBJ2-1	TRBV5-6	-	-
TGTGCCAGCAGCCCCCCGGGGCCTATGGGCTACACCTTC	CASSPPGPMGYTF	TRBJ1-2	TRBV7-9	-	-
TGTGCCAGCAGCTTAGGGACAGATGGCTACACCTTC	CASSLGTDGYTF	TRBJ1-2	TRBV7-2	-	-
TGTGCCAGCAGTGACCGGTCAGGGGCCAACGTCCTGACTTTC	CASSDRSGANVLTF	TRBJ2-6	TRBV27	-	-
TGTGCCAGCAGCTTAGGGGGACTAGCGGGAGACGAGCAGTACTTC	CASSLGGLAGDEQYF	TRBJ2-7	TRBV7-8	TRBD2	-
TGCAGCGTTGGACCTAGCGGGAGTAGCACAGATACGCAGTATTTT	CSVGPSGSSTDTQYF	TRBJ2-3	TRBV29-1	TRBD2	-
TGTGCCAGTAGCCCCATTTTGGACGTCGGGAGCTCTGGGGCCAACGTCCTGACTTTC	CASSPILDVGSSGANVLTF	TRBJ2-6	TRBV19	-	few
TGTGCCAGCAGCGAAGGGACGGTGAGCAATCAGCCCCAGCATTTT	CASSEGTVSNQPQHF	TRBJ1-5	TRBV2	-	-
TGTGCCACCACCTCGTCCGGGACTTCCCGGTGGTACTTC	CATTSSGTSRWYF	TRBJ2-7	TRBV4-2	-	once
TGTGCCAGCAGCATGGGACTAGCGGGAGGGTACAATGAGCAGTTCTTC	CASSMGLAGGYNEQFF	TRBJ2-1	TRBV13	TRBD2	-
TGTGCCAGTATCAAGGGCAGGGCGAACACTGAAGCTTTCTTT	CASIKGRANTEAFF	TRBJ1-1	TRBV19	-	few
TGCGCCAGCAGCCAAGTAGGCCCGGCATCAGGCCGGGACAGGGGCGAGCAGTACTTC	CASSQVGPASGRDRGEQYF	TRBJ2-7	TRBV4-3	TRBD1	-
TGTGCCACCAGCAGGCTTACCGACGATACGCAGTATTTT	CATSRLTDDTQYF	TRBJ2-3	TRBV15	-	-
TGTGCCAGCAGGCCCCCCGGACAGGGGAACACTGAAGCTTTCTTT	CASRPPGQGNTEAFF	TRBJ1-1	TRBV28	TRBD1	-
TGTGCCAGCAGTTTGTTCGGGAGCGGTTACAATGAGCAGTTCTTC	CASSLFGSGYNEQFF	TRBJ2-1	TRBV28	-	-
TGTGCCGGGGGAGGGAGCGGGAGCACAGATACGCAGTATTTT	CAGGGSGSTDTQYF	TRBJ2-3	TRBV7-9	TRBD2	-
TGCGCCAGCAGCCAAGCGCCTAGTTTGAACACTGAAGCTTTCTTT	CASSQAPSLNTEAFF	TRBJ1-1	TRBV4-3	-	-
TGTGCCAGCAGCTTGGAGGGTGGACGTGGTGGGACAGATACGCAGTATTTT	CASSLEGGRGGTDTQYF	TRBJ2-3	TRBV5-4	-	-
TGTGCCAGCAGTTATCTCGGACAGGGGGGTACATATACGCAGTATTTT	CASSYLGQGGTYTQYF	TRBJ2-3	TRBV6-6	TRBD1	-
TGTGCCAGCAGCGCCTACAACCCTGGAAACACCATATATTTT	CASSAYNPGNTIYF	TRBJ1-3	TRBV28	-	-
TGTGCCAGCAGCTTAATCCGGGAGCAGTACTTC	CASSLIREQYF	TRBJ2-7	TRBV7-9	-	-
TGTGCCAGCAGCTTAACGGACAGAACCTACGAGCAGTACTTC	CASSLTDRTYEQYF	TRBJ2-7	TRBV7-6	-	once
TGTGCCAGCAGTAGGGACCTTGCAACTAATGAAAAACTGTTTTTT	CASSRDLATNEKLFF	TRBJ1-4	TRBV7-9	-	-
TGTGCCAGCAGCTTAGCCCCCTCCGGGGGGTCCTACGAGCAGTACTTC	CASSLAPSGGSYEQYF	TRBJ2-7	TRBV5-4	TRBD2	-
TGTGCCACAACGGGGGTTAGCGGGGGTGCGGGATACTTC	CATTGVSGGAGYF	TRBJ2-7	TRBV10-3	TRBD2	-
TGCAGCGTCCCGTTCGGGGGAGGGCCCACAGATACGCAGTATTTT	CSVPFGGGPTDTQYF	TRBJ2-3	TRBV29-1	TRBD2	-
TGTGCCAGCAGACGAAGGGAAACTAGCACAGATACGCAGTATTTT	CASRRRETSTDTQYF	TRBJ2-3	TRBV27	-	-
TGTGCCAGCACCCCCACCGGCAGGGAAAAAACTGGAAACACCATATATTTT	CASTPTGREKTGNTIYF	TRBJ1-3	TRBV12-1	-	once
TGCAGTGCGGTAACGGGAGAGACCCAGTACTTC	CSAVTGETQYF	TRBJ2-5	TRBV20-1	-	once
TGTGCCAGCAGCTTCTTCCGGGAGCGGGTCAATGAGCAGTTCTTC	CASSFFRERVNEQFF	TRBJ2-1	TRBV7-9	-	-
TGTGCCAGCAGTTTACGTTGGACAGGGGGCCGTCAGCCCCAGCATTTT	CASSLRWTGGRQPQHF	TRBJ1-5	TRBV28	TRBD1	-